Each of the 20 T cell receptor beta chains below was sequenced from the same sample in a study of neurological immune-mediated disorders. A single record per CDR3 protein comes from TCRdb applying MiXCR to the 5' RACE reads. The sample yields approximately 4,800 distinct CDR3 sequences, 20% to 25% seen once. Sequenced: CD8+ T cells from blood. The receptors derive from a woman aged 60 to 75 with HTLV-1-associated myelopathy (HAM/TSP).

Sample share makes this clonotype medium-sized. The chain joins TRBV29-1 to TRBJ2-5, with 7 bases aligning to TRBD2. V trimming: 1 base; J trimming: 1 base; junction bases outside the gene matches: 9. CDR3 length: 16 residues. Germline V CDR1 and CDR2: SQVTM, ANQGSEA. This chain's CDR3 is CSVEGSGREPQETQYF. CDR3 DNA sequence: TGCAGCGTTGAAGGCTCGGGGCGGGAGCCCCAAGAGACCCAGTACTTC.

This clonotype has a count of ten or more. The genes are TRBV27 and TRBJ2-7; a weak D match, TRBD1 (6 bases). Between the trimmed V and J ends, which lost 4 bases and 4 bases, there was a span of 17 bases. Germline-derived CDR1 and CDR2 are MNHEY and SMNVEV (reference sequence). The length of the CDR3 is 15 residues. CDR3 protein: CASSSTGWSGYEQYF. DNA of the CDR3: TGTGCCAGCAGTTCGACAGGATGGTCGGGATACGAGCAGTACTTC.

This clonotype was detected ten times or more. The chain carries TRBV27 and TRBJ1-5; a possible D gene is TRBD1 (5 bases). CDR1 is MNHEY, CDR2 SMNVEV, per germline (reference sequence). This CDR3 region has 13 residues. The ends were cut back, 4 bases at V and 4 bases at J, with 8 bases in the middle. The CDR3 DNA is TGTGCCAGCAGTTGGGGGACGAATCAGCCCCAGCATTTT. Amino acids: CASSWGTNQPQHF.

The rearrangement joins TRBV7-9 to TRBJ2-5; 9 nucleotides match TRBD1. With 6 bases clipped from V and 5 bases from J, the junction kept 7 bases outside the gene matches. Germline lookup yields CDR1 SEHNR and CDR2 FQNEAQ (reference sequence). The length of the CDR3 is 14 residues. In nucleotides, the CDR3 is TGTGCCAGCAGTCCACAGGGGGCGAGGGAGACCCAGTACTTC. Encoded protein: CASSPQGARETQYF.

Judged by abundance, this clonotype is medium-sized. The chain carries TRBV6-1 and TRBJ2-7; D might be TRBD1 (5 bases). CDR1 is MNHNS and CDR2 is SASEGT in the germline V gene. The V end was cut by 1 base, the J end by 4 bases, with 14 bases between. This CDR3 is 15 amino acids long. CDR3 amino acids: CASSEDYRWLYEQYF. The CDR3 DNA is TGTGCCAGCAGTGAAGATTACAGGTGGTTGTACGAGCAGTACTTC.

This clonotype was seen many times. V usage is TRBV11-3 and J usage is TRBJ1-2, with D maybe TRBD1 (5 bases). Trimming took off 0 bases at V and 7 bases at J, with 6 bases between the two ends. Germline CDR1 and CDR2: SGHNT and YENEEA. This CDR3 comprises 12 residues. The CDR3 sequence is CASSLDGAGYTF. The DNA for the CDR3 is TGTGCCAGCAGCTTAGACGGGGCTGGCTACACCTTC.

This clonotype has just one count. The genes are TRBV27 and TRBJ2-7, with 15 positions matching TRBD2. V lost 5 bases to trimming and J lost 4 bases; unmatched junction nucleotides: 6. This CDR3 is 16 amino acids long. The germline V gene encodes CDR1 MNHEY and CDR2 SMNVEV (reference sequence). The CDR3 protein is CASSPGLAGGLYEQYF. The DNA of the CDR3 is TGTGCCAGCAGTCCGGGACTAGCGGGGGGCCTTTACGAGCAGTACTTC.

This chain connects TRBV7-9 to TRBJ1-6; weak D call: TRBD1 (6 bases). CDR3 size: 15 residues. V lost 4 bases to trimming and J lost 13 bases, with 20 bases between them. Germline CDR1 is SEHNR and CDR2 is FQNEAQ (reference sequence). The DNA of the CDR3 is TGTGCCAGCAGCTCGAACCGGGACACATATCAGCCCCTCCACTTT. It codes for CASSSNRDTYQPLHF.

There are many counts of this clonotype. This chain uses TRBV7-8 with TRBJ1-4; D is perhaps TRBD1 (6 bases). The V and J ends lost 1 base and 4 bases respectively, with 7 bases between them. CDR1 and CDR2 from the germline V gene are SGHVS and FQNEAQ. The CDR3 length is 14 residues. The CDR3: CASSLEGVNEKLFF. In DNA, the CDR3 is TGTGCCAGCAGCTTAGAGGGGGTTAATGAAAAACTGTTTTTT.

This clonotype was picked up many times. This chain joins TRBV29-1 and TRBJ1-2, with 11 bases identical to TRBD1. CDR1 and CDR2 from the germline V gene are SQVTM and ANQGSEA. Trimming removed 1 base from V and 4 bases from J; junction bases left unmatched: 5. This CDR3 is 15 amino acids long. CDR3 nucleotide sequence: TGCAGCGTTGAAGGAGGACAGGGGGCGACCTATGGCTACACCTTC. As protein: CSVEGGQGATYGYTF.

This clonotype occurred many times. This rearrangement joins TRBV7-9 to TRBJ2-1; 7 bases align to TRBD2. This CDR3 comprises 15 residues. V trimming: 9 bases; J trimming: 1 base; junction bases outside the gene matches: 9. Germline CDR1 reads SEHNR; CDR2 reads FQNEAQ (reference sequence). DNA of the CDR3: TGTGCCAGGAATCGCGTAGCGGGTTCCTACAATGAGCAGTTCTTC. Amino acid sequence: CARNRVAGSYNEQFF.

The J gene is TRBJ2-7, the V gene TRBV4-3; 7 bases match TRBD2. The V gene end was trimmed by 1 base and the J gene end by 5 bases; junction bases not matched to a gene: 11. The CDR3 has 16 amino acids. Germline lookup yields CDR1 LGHNA and CDR2 YSLEER. DNA of the CDR3: TGCGCCAGCAGCCAAGGAGCAAGCGGGGCCGGGGACGAGCAGTACTTC. This codes for CASSQGASGAGDEQYF.

This clonotype ranks as medium-sized. This chain's CDR3 is CSARSGGGTDTQYF. CDR3 sequence (DNA): TGCAGTGCGCGGTCTGGGGGTGGCACAGATACGCAGTATTTT. J is TRBJ2-3 and V is TRBV20-1; the D gene could be TRBD1 or TRBD2 (5 bases each). V was cut by 6 bases and J by 1 base, with 14 bases left in between. The CDR3 sequence is 14 residues long. Germline V lookup: CDR1 DFQATT, CDR2 SNEGSKA (reference sequence).

This clonotype is medium-sized (0.01 to 0.1%). The V and J genes are TRBV9 and TRBJ2-7, with 7 bases matching TRBD2. The germline V gene has CDR1 SGDLS and CDR2 YYNGEE. The CDR3 spans 14 residues. V dropped 4 bases and J dropped 7; count of bases not matched to a gene: 11. The CDR3, as DNA: TGTGCCAGCAGCCCTAGCGGATTACCCTCAGAGCAGTACTTC. This encodes CASSPSGLPSEQYF. Full variable domain (missing parts from reference TRBV9 and TRBJ2-7): DSGVTQTPKHLITATGQRVTLRCSPRSGDLSVYWYQQSLDQGLQFLIQYYNGEERAKGNILERFSAQQFPDLHSELNLSSLELGDSALYFCASSPSGLPSEQYFGPGTRLTVT.

There are many counts of this clonotype. This CDR3 is CASSWTSGGIYEQYF. The CDR3 nucleotides are TGTGCCAGCAGCTGGACTAGCGGGGGGATCTACGAGCAGTACTTC. This chain connects TRBV7-2 to TRBJ2-7; the match to TRBD2 covers 14 bases. Germline loops: CDR1 SGHTA, CDR2 FQGNSA. V trimming: 4 bases; J trimming: 3 bases; junction bases outside the gene matches: 2. There are 15 residues in the CDR3.

This clonotype is categorized as medium-sized. The chain has TRBV20-1 and TRBJ2-1; the match to TRBD2 covers 14 bases. V was pared by 1 base and J by 3 bases, with 5 bases of the junction left unmatched. Germline V gene data show CDR1 as DFQATT and CDR2 as SNEGSKA (reference sequence). The CDR3 contains 17 residues. The CDR3 loop reads CSARGGTSGSLYNEQFF. The CDR3 region has the DNA TGCAGTGCTAGAGGTGGGACTAGCGGGAGTCTCTACAATGAGCAGTTCTTC.

This clonotype was picked up many times. V is TRBV11-3 and J is TRBJ2-1, with 7 bases lining up with TRBD2. This CDR3 region has 16 residues. Germline lookup yields CDR1 SGHNT and CDR2 YENEEA. V was clipped by 2 bases and J by 5 bases; unmatched bases: 9. The CDR3 bases are TGTGCCAGCAGCTTAATCCCCGGACTAGGGGACAATGAGCAGTTCTTC. As protein: CASSLIPGLGDNEQFF.

In this sample, this clonotype is medium-sized. The chain combines TRBV15 with TRBJ1-3; no definite D call. V lost 5 bases and J 0 bases, leaving 8 bases between the germline ends. The CDR3 extends over 14 amino acids. From germline, CDR1 is LNHNV and CDR2 YYDKDF (reference sequence). DNA for the CDR3: TGTGCCACCAGCGACGGGAGCTCTGGAAACACCATATATTTT. Its protein product is CATSDGSSGNTIYF.

This clonotype was observed many times. The chain recombines TRBV7-8 with TRBJ2-7, with D tentatively TRBD2 (5 bases). CDR3 length: 13 amino acids. Germline CDR1 reads SGHVS; CDR2 reads FQNEAQ. The germline V and J ends were trimmed by 1 base and 5 bases, with 9 bases remaining between them. The CDR3 loop reads CASSLGSGNEQYF. The CDR3 nucleotides are TGTGCCAGCAGCTTAGGTTCGGGAAACGAGCAGTACTTC.

This clonotype ranks as medium-sized. The V and J genes are TRBV6-1 and TRBJ2-3; D gene ambiguous. The CDR3 loop spans 16 amino acids. V was pared by 6 bases and J by 1 base, with 17 bases between. Germline V gene lookup returns CDR1 MNHNS and CDR2 SASEGT. The CDR3 sequence: CASRAAVAIRTDTQYF. CDR3 DNA sequence: TGTGCCAGCAGGGCTGCCGTCGCTATACGCACAGATACGCAGTATTTT.